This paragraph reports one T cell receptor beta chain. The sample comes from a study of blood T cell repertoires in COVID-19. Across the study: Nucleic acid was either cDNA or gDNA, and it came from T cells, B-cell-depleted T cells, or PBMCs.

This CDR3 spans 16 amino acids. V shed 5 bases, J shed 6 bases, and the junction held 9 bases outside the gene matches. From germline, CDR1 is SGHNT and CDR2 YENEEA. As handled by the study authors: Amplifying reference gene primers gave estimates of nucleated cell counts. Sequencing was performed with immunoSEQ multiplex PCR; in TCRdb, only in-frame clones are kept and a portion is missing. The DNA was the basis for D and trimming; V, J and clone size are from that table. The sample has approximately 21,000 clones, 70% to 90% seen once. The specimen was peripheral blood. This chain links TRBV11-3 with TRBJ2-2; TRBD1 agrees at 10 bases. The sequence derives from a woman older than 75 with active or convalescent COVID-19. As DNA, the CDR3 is TGTGCCAGCAGCCTCGGACAGGGGGGCGGTGCCGGGGAGCTGTTTTTT. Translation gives CASSLGQGGGAGELFF.